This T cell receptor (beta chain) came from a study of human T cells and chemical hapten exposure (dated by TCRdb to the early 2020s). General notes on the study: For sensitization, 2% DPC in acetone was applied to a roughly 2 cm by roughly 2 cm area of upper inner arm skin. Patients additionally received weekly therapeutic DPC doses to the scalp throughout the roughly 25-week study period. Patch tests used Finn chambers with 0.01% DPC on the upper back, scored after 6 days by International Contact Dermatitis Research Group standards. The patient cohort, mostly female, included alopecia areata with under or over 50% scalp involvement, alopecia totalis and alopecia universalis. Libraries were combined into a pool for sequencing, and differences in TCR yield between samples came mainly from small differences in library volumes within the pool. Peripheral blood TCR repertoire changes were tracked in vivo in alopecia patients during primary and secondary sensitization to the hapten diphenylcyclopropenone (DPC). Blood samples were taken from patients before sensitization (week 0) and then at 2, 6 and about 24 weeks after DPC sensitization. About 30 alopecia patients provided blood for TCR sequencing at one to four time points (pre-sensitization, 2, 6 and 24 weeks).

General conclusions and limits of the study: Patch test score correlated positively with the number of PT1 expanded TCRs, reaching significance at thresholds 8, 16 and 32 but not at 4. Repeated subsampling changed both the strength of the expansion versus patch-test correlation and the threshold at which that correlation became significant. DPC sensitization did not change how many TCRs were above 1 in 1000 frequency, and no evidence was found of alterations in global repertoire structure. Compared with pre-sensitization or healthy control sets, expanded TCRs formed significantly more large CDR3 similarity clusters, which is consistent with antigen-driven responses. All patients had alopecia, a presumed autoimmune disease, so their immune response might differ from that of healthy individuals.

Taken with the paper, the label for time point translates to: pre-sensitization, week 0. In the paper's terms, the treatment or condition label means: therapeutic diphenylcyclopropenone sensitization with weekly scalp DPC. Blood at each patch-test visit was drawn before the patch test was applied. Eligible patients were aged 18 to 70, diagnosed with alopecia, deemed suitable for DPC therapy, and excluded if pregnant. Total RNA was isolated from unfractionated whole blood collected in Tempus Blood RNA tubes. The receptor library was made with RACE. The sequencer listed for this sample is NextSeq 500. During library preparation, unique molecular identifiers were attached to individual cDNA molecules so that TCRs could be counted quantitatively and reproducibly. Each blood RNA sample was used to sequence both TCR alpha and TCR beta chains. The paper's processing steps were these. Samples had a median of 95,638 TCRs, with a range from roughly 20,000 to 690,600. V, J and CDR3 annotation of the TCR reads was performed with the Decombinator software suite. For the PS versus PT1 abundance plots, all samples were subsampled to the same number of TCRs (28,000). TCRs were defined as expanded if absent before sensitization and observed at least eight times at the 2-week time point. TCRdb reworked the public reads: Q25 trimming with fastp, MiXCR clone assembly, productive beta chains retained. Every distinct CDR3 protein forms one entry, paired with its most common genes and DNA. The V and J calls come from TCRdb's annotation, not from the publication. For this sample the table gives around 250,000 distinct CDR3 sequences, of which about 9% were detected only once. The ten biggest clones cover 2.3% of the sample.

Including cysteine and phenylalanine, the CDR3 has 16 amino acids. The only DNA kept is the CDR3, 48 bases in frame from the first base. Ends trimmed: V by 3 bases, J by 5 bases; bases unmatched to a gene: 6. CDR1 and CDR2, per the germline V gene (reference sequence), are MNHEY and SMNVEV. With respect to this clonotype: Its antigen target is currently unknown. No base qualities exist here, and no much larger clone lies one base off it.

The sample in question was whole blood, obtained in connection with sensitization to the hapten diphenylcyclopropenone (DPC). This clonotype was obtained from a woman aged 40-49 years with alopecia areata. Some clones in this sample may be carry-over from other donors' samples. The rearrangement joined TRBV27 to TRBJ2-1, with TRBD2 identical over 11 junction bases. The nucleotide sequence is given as TGTGCCAGCAGTTTGTGGGGACTAGCGGTAGACAATGAGCAGTTCTTC. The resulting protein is CASSLWGLAVDNEQFF.